This T cell receptor beta chain was obtained from a study of beta chain features in type 1 diabetes. Regarding the study as a whole: Lower insertion and higher deletion counts appeared at VDJ junctions in type 1 diabetes patients. Naive, central memory and regulatory TCRB repertoires appeared more similar among patients than healthy donors.

Expressed TCRB transcripts were sequenced after all isolated RNA was converted to cDNA. Profiling relied on immunoSEQ multiplex PCR, and the TCRdb table lists in-frame clones only, not all of them. The data contain hundreds of thousands of clones, roughly 13% of them singletons. Comment on this clone: Its antigen is still unknown.

The CDR3 is 14 residues long. The germline V gene encodes CDR1 SGHRS and CDR2 YFSETQ. V lost 4 bases and J lost 2, with 10 bases in between. Sorted populations all exceeded 95% purity. The J gene is TRBJ1-3, the V gene TRBV5-1; D is uncertain. The sample taken for sequencing was naive CD4+ T cells from blood. The source is a man aged 18 to 29 in good health. The CDR3 nucleotides read TGCGCCAGCAGCCGAGGAGAGACTGGAAACACCATATATTTT. This gives the protein CASSRGETGNTIYF.